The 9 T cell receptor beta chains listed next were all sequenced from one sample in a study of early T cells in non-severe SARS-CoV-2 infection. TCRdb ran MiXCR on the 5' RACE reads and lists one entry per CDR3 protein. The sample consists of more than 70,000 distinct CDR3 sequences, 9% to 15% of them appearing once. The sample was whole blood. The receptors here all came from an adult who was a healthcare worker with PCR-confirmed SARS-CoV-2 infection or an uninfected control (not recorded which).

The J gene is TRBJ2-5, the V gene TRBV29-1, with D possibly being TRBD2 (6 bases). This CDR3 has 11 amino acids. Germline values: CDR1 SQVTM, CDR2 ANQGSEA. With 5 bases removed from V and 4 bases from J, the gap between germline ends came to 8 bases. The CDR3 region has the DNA TGCAGCGTTCGGAGGGGAGAGACCCAGTACTTC. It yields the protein CSVRRGETQYF.

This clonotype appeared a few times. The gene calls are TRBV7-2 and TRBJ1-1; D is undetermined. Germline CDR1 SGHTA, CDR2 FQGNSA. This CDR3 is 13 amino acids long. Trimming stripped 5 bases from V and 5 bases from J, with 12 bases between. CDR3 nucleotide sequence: TGTGCCAGCAGCAACCAAGGGAATACTGAAGCTTTCTTT. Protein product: CASSNQGNTEAFF.

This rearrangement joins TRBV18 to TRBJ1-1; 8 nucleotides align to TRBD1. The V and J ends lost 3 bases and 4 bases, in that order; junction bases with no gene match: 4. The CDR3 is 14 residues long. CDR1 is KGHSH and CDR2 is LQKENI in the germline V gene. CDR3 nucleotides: TGTGCCAGCTCACCTACGACAGGGGTCACTGAAGCTTTCTTT. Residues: CASSPTTGVTEAFF.

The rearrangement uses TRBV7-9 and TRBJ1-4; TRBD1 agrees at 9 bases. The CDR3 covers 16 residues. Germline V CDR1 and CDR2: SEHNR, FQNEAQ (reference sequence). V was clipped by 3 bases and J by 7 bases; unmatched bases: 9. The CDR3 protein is CASSFPTGGMVEKLFF. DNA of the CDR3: TGTGCCAGCAGCTTCCCCACAGGGGGCATGGTTGAAAAACTGTTTTTT.

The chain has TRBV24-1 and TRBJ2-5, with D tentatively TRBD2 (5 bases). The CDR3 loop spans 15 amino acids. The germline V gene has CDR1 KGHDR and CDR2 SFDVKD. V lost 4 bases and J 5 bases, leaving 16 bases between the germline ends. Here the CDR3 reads CATSDHGRGGETQYF. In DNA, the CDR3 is TGTGCCACCAGTGACCACGGACGAGGAGGTGAGACCCAGTACTTC.

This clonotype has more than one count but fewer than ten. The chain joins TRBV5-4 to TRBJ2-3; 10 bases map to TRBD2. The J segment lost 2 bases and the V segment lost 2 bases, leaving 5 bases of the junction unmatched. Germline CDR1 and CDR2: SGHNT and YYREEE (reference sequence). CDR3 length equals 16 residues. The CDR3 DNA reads TGTGCCAGCAGCTTCCGACTAGCGGGTTTCACAGATACGCAGTATTTT. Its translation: CASSFRLAGFTDTQYF.

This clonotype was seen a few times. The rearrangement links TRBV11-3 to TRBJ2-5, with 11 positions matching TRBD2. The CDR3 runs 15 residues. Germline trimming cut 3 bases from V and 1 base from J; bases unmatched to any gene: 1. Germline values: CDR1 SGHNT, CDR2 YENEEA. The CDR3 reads CASSLGTSGQETQYF. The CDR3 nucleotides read TGTGCCAGCAGCTTGGGGACTAGCGGCCAAGAGACCCAGTACTTC.

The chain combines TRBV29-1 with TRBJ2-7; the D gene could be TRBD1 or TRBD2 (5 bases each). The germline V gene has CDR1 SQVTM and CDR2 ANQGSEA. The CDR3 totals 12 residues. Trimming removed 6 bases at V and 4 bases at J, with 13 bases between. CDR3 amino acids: CSVGTEIYEQYF. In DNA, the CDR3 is TGCAGCGTCGGGACGGAAATTTACGAGCAGTACTTC.

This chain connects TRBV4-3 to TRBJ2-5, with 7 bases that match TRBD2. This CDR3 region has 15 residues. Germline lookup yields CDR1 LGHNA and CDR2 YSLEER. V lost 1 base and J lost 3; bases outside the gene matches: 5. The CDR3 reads CASSQAFAGEETQYF. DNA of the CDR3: TGCGCCAGCAGCCAAGCGTTTGCGGGAGAAGAGACCCAGTACTTC.